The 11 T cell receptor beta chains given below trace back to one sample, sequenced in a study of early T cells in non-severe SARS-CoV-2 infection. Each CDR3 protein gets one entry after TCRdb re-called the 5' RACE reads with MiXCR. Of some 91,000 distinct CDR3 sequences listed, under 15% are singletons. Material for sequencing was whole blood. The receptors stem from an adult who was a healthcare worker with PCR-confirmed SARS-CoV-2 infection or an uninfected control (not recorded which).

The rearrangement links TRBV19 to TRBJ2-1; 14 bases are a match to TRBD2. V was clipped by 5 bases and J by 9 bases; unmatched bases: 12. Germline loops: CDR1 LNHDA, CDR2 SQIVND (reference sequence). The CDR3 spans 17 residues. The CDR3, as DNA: TGTGCCAGTAGTCGCCGGCGACTAGCGGGAGGGCCGTCTGAGCAGTTCTTC. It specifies CASSRRRLAGGPSEQFF.

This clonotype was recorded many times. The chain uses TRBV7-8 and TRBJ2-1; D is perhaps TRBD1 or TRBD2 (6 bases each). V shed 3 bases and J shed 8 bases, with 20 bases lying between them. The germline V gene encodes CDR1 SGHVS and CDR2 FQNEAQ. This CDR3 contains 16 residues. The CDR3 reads CASSFRRWGASDEQFF. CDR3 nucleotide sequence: TGTGCCAGCAGCTTTAGGAGATGGGGGGCTTCCGATGAGCAGTTCTTC. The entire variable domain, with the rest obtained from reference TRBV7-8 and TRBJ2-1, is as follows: GAGVSQSPRYKVAKRGQDVALRCDPISGHVSLFWYQQALGQGPEFLTYFQNEAQLDKSGLPSDRFFAERPEGSVSTLKIQRTQQEDSAVYLCASSFRRWGASDEQFFGPGTRLTVL.

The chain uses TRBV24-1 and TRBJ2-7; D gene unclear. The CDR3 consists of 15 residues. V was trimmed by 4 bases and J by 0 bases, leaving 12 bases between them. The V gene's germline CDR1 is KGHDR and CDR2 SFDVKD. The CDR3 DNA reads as TGTGCCACCAGTGAGCGCGACGCTTCCTCCTACGAGCAGTACTTC. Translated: CATSERDASSYEQYF.

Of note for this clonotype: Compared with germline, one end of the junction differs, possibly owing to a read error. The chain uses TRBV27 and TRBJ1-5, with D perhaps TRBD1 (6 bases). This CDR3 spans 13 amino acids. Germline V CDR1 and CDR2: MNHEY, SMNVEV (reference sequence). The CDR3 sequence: CASSDTGNRPQHF. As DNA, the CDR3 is TGTGCCAGCAGTGACACAGGGAATCGGCCCCAGCATTTT.

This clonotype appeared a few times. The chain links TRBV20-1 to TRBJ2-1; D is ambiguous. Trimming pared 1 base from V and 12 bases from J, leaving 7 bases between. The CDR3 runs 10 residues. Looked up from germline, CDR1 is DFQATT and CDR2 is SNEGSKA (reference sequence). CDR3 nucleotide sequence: TGCAGTGCTAGAGGGGCCACGCAGTTCTTC. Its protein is CSARGATQFF.

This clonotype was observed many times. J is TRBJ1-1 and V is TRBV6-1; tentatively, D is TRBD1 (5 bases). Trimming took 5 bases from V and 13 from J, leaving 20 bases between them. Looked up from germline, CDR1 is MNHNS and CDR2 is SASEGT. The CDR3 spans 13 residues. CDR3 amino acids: CASSTQGGGWVFF. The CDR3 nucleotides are TGTGCCAGCAGTACGCAGGGAGGAGGCTGGGTTTTCTTT.

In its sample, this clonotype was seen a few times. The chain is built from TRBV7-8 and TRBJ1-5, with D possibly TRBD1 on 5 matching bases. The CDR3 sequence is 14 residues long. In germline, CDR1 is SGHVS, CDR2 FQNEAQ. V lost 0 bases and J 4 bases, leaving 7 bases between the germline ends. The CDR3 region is CASSLAGANQPQHF. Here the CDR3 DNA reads TGTGCCAGCAGCTTAGCCGGGGCAAATCAGCCCCAGCATTTT.

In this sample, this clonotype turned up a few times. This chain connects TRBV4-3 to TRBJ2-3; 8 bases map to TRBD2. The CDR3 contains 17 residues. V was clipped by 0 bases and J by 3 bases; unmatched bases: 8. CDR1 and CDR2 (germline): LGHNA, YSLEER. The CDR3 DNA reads TGCGCCAGCAGCCAAGAGGCGGGAGGTAGATTAACAGATACGCAGTATTTT. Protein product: CASSQEAGGRLTDTQYF.

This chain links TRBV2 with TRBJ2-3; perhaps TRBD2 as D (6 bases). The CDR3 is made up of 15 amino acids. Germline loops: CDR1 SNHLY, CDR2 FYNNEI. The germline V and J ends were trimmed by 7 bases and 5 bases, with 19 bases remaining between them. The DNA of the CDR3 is TGTGCCAGCATACGTTCCCCCGGGAGTGGAGATACGCAGTATTTT. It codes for CASIRSPGSGDTQYF.

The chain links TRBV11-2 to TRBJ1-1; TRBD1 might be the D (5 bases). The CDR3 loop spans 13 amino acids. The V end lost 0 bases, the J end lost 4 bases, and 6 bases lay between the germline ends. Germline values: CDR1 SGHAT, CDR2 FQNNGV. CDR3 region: CASSLDGGTEAFF. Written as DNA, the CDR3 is TGTGCCAGCAGCTTAGATGGGGGCACTGAAGCTTTCTTT.

The CDR3 region has the DNA TGTGCCAGCAGCCCCCATGGGGGCAATCCCTACGAGCAGTACTTC. It translates to CASSPHGGNPYEQYF. The rearrangement joins TRBV11-3 to TRBJ2-7; tentative D call: TRBD1 (6 bases). Trimming cost V 5 bases and J 2 bases, with 16 bases left between them. The CDR3 totals 15 residues. Germline-derived CDR1 and CDR2 are SGHNT and YENEEA.